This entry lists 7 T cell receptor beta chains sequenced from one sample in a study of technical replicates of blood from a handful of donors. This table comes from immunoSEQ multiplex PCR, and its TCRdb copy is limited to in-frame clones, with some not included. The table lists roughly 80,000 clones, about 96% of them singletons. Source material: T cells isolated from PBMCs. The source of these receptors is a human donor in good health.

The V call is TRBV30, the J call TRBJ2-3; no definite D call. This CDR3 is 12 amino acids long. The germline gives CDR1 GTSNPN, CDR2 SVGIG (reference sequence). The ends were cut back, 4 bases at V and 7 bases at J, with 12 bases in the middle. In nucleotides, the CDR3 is TGTGCCTGGACAGTCAGCGCTAATACGCAGTATTTT. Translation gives CAWTVSANTQYF.

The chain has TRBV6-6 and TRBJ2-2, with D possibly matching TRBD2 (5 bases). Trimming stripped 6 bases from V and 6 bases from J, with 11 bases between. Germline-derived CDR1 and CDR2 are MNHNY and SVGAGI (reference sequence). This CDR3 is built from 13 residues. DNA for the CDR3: TGTGCCAGCAGACCAACCGGGGCCGGGGAGCTGTTTTTT. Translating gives CASRPTGAGELFF.

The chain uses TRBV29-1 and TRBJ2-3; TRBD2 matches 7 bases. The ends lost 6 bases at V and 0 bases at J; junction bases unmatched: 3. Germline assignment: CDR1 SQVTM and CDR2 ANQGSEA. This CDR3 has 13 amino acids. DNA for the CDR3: TGCAGCGTAAGCGGGACTAGCACAGATACGCAGTATTTT. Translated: CSVSGTSTDTQYF.

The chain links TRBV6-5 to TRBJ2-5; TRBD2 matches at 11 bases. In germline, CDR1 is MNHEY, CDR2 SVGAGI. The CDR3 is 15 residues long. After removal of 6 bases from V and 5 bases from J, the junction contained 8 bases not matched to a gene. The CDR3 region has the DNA TGTGCCAGCAGAATGATAGCGGGAGGGATGGAGACCCAGTACTTC. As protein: CASRMIAGGMETQYF.

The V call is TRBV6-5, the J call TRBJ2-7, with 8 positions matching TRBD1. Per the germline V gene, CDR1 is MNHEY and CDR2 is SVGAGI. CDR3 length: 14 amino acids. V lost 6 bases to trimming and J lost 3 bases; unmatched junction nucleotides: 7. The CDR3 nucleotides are TGTGCCAGCAGGACCTTGGACAGGGACTACGAGCAGTACTTC. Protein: CASRTLDRDYEQYF.

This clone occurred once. The CDR3 DNA is TGTGCCAGCAGGGACAGGGGGTACTATGGCTACACCTTC. Amino acids: CASRDRGYYGYTF. The chain has TRBV6-6 and TRBJ1-2, with 10 bases fitting TRBD1. J was trimmed by 3 bases and V by 6 bases; bases with no gene match: 1. The germline V gene has CDR1 MNHNY and CDR2 SVGAGI (reference sequence). This CDR3 contains 13 residues.

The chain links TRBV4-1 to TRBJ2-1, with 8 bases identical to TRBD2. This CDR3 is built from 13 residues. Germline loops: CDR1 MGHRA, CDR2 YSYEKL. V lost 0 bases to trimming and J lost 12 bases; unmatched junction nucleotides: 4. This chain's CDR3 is CASSQDGGRRQFF. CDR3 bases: TGCGCCAGCAGCCAAGACGGCGGGAGGCGGCAGTTCTTC.